Sequencing of this T cell receptor (beta chain) was carried out in a study of blood T cell repertoires in COVID-19. About the research overall: Donors in the United States, Italy and Spain gave samples during acute or convalescent COVID-19.

V lost 7 bases to trimming and J lost 6 bases; unmatched junction nucleotides: 6. CDR1 is SNHLY, CDR2 FYNNEI, per germline. The CDR3 loop spans 13 amino acids. Methods used by the authors: Amplified reference gene primers provided the basis for estimating nucleated cell counts. This table comes from immunoSEQ multiplex PCR, and its TCRdb copy is limited to in-frame clones, with some not included. The V and J calls and clone size were taken over from that table, and D and trimming were inferred from the DNA. Of about 61,000 clones in the sample, about 91% were seen once. Material for sequencing was peripheral blood. The TCR comes from a woman of 80 years or more with active COVID-19. The chain uses TRBV2 and TRBJ1-5; 7 bases match TRBD1. CDR3 sequence reads: CASNDREGQPQHF. Written as DNA, the CDR3 is TGTGCCAGCAATGACAGGGAAGGTCAGCCCCAGCATTTT. Filled out from reference TRBV2 and TRBJ1-5, the complete variable domain reads EPEVTQTPSHQVTQMGQEVILRCVPISNHLYFYWYRQILGQKVEFLVSFYNNEISEKSEIFDDQFSVERPDGSNFTLKIRSTKLEDSAMYFCASNDREGQPQHFGDGTRLSIL.